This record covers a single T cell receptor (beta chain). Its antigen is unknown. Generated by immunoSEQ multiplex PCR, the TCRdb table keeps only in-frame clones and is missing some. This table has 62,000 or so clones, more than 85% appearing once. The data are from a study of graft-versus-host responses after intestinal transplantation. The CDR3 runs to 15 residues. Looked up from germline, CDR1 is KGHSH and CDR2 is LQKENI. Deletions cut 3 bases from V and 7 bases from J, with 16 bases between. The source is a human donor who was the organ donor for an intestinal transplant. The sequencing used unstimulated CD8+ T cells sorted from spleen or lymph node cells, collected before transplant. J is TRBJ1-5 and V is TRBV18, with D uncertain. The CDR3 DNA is TGTGCCAGCTCACCCCAAGTCACGGGGATACAGCCCCAGCATTTT. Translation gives CASSPQVTGIQPQHF.